This entry lists 2 T cell receptor beta chains sequenced from one sample in a study of control samples from healthy donors and cancer patients. The data were produced by immunoSEQ multiplex PCR, yet TCRdb's version contains in-frame clones alone and is incomplete. The data contain approximately 94,000 clones, more than 85% of them seen just once; the ten biggest clones take up over 0.75%. The sequenced sample consisted of blood. The receptors were gathered from a woman aged 30 to 39 in good health.

This sequence joins TRBV9 and TRBJ1-6; D gene ambiguous. The CDR3 has 14 amino acids. Per germline, CDR1 SGDLS and CDR2 YYNGEE. Trimming shortened V by 6 bases and J by 4 bases, and 11 bases separated the two germline ends. CDR3 sequence reads: CASNTGSYNSPLHF. The CDR3 bases are TGTGCCAGCAACACGGGGTCTTATAATTCACCCCTCCACTTT.

J is TRBJ1-1 and V is TRBV7-8, with D possibly TRBD1 on 5 matching bases. V was pared by 6 bases and J by 2 bases, with 19 bases between. CDR3 length equals 16 residues. Germline V gene sequence: CDR1 SGHVS, CDR2 FQNEAQ. CDR3 sequence: CASRSEGGTTNTEAFF. DNA of the CDR3: TGTGCCAGCAGATCAGAGGGCGGGACTACAAACACTGAAGCTTTCTTT.